The entry below gives a single T cell receptor (beta chain) sequence along with its context. The sample is drawn from a study of blood T cell repertoires in COVID-19. About the research overall: Donors in the United States, Italy and Spain gave samples during acute or convalescent COVID-19.

The CDR3 covers 17 residues. Trimming at V came to 3 bases and at J to 1 base, leaving 5 bases not matched to a gene. Germline V gene data show CDR1 as MGHDK and CDR2 as SYGVNS. Per the study methods: Cell counts per sample came from amplifying reference gene primers. The data were produced by immunoSEQ multiplex PCR, yet TCRdb's version contains in-frame clones alone and is incomplete. For V, J and clone size, that table is used; D and trimming come from the DNA. The sample comprises roughly 46,000 clones, about 87% of which are singletons, and roughly 15% rests with the top ten. This sequence joins TRBV25-1 and TRBJ1-4; 10 nucleotides agree with TRBD1. Material: peripheral blood. The sequence was collected from a human donor in a cohort sampled during active COVID-19. The CDR3 coding sequence is TGTGCCAGCAGTGACAACCGGGACAGGGGAACTAATGAAAAACTGTTTTTT. Its protein product is CASSDNRDRGTNEKLFF.